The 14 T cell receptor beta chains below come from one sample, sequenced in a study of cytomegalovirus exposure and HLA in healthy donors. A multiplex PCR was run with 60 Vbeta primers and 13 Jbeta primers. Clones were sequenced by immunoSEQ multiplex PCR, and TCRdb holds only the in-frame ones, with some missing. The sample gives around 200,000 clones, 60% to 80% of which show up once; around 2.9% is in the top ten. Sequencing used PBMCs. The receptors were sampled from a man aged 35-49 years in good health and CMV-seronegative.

The CDR3 DNA is TGCGCCAGCAGCTTGGAACAACCCTATGGCTACACCTTC. Translated: CASSLEQPYGYTF. The chain carries TRBV5-1 and TRBJ1-2; no clear D gene. CDR3 size: 13 residues. Between the trimmed V and J ends, which lost 0 bases and 4 bases, there was a span of 7 bases. Germline values: CDR1 SGHRS, CDR2 YFSETQ.

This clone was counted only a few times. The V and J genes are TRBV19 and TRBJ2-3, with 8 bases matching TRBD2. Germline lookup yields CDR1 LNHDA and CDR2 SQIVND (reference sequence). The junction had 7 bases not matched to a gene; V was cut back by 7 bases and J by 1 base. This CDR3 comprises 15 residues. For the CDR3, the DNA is TGTGCCAGTACCCGGGGGGGCCGCGGCACAGATACGCAGTATTTT. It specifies CASTRGGRGTDTQYF.

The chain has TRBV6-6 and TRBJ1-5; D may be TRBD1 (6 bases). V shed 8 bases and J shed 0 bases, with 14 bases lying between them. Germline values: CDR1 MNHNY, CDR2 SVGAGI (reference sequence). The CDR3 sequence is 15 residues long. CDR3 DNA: TGTGCCAGCGGGAGACGACAGGATAGCAATCAGCCCCAGCATTTT. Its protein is CASGRRQDSNQPQHF.

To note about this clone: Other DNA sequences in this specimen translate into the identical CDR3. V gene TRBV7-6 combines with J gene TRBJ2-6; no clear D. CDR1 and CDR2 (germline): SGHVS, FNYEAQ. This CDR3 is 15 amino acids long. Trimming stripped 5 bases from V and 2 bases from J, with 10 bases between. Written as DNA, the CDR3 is TGTGCCAGCAGCCTAGGCAGGCCTGGGGCCAACGTCCTGACTTTC. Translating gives CASSLGRPGANVLTF. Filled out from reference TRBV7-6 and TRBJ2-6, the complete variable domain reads GAGVSQSPRYKVTKRGQDVALRCDPISGHVSLYWYRQALGQGPEFLTYFNYEAQQDKSGLPNDRFSAERPEGSISTLTIQRTEQRDSAMYRCASSLGRPGANVLTFGAGSRLTVL.

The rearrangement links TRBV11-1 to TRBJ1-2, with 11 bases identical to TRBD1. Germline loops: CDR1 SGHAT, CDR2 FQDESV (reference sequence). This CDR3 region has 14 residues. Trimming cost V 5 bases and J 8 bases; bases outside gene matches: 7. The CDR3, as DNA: TGTGCCAGCAGCGCTCGGACAGGGGGCATGGGCTACACCTTC. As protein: CASSARTGGMGYTF.

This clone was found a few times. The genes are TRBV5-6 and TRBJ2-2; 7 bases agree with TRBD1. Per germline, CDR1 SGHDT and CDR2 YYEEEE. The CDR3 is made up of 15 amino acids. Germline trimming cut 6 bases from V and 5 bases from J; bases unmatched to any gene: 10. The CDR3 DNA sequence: TGTGCCAGCACTTCGCGACAGGGCTGGACCGGGGAGCTGTTTTTT. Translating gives CASTSRQGWTGELFF.

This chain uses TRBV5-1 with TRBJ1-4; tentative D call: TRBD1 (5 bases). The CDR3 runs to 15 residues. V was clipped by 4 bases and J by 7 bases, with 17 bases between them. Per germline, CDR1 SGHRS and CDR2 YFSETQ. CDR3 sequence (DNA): TGCGCCAGCAGCCCCCTGGGGGAGGTAGTTGAAAAACTGTTTTTT. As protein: CASSPLGEVVEKLFF.

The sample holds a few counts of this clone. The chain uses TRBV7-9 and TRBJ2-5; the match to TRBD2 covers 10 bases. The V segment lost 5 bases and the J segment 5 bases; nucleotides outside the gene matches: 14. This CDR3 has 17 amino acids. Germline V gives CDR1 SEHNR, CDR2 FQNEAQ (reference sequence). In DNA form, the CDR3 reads TGTGCCAGCAGCCGCCAGGGGGCTAGCGGGGGTGAGGAGACCCAGTACTTC. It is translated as CASSRQGASGGEETQYF. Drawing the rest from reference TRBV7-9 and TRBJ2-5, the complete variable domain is DTGVSQNPRHKITKRGQNVTFRCDPISEHNRLYWYRQTLGQGPEFLTYFQNEAQLEKSRLLSDRFSAERPKGSFSTLEIQRTEQGDSAMYLCASSRQGASGGEETQYFGPGTRLLVL.

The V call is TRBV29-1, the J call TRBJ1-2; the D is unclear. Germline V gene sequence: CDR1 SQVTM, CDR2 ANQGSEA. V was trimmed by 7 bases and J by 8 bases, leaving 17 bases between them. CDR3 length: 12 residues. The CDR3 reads CSEEDLGAGYTF. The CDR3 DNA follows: TGCAGCGAAGAGGACCTGGGAGCGGGCTACACCTTC. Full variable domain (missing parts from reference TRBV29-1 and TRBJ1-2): SAVISQKPSRDICQRGTSLTIQCQVDSQVTMMFWYRQQPGQSLTLIATANQGSEATYESGFVIDKFPISRPNLTFSTLTVSNMSPEDSSIYLCSEEDLGAGYTFGSGTRLTVV.

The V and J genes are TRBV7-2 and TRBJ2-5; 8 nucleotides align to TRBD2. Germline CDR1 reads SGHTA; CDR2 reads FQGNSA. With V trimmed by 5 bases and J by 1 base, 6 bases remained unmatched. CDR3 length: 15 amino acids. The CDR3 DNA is TGTGCCAGCAGCCCCTGGACTAGCATCCAAGAGACCCAGTACTTC. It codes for CASSPWTSIQETQYF.

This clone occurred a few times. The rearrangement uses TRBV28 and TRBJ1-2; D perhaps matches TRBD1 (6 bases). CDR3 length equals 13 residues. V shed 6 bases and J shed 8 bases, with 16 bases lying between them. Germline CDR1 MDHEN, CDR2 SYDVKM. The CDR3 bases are TGTGCCAGCAGCCCCCCGAACAGGGACGGCTACACCTTC. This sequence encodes CASSPPNRDGYTF.

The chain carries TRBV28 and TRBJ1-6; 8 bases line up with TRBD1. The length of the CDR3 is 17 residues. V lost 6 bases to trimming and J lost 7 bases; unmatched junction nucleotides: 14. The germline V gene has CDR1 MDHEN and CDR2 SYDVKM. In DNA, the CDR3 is TGTGCCAGCAGGGAGAACAGGGGGGTGTCCGGCAATTCACCCCTCCACTTT. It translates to CASRENRGVSGNSPLHF.

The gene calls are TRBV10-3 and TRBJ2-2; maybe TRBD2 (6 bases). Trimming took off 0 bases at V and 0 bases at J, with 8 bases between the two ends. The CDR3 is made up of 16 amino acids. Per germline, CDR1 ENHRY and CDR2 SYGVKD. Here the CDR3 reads CAISESGGTNTGELFF. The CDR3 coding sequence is TGTGCCATCAGTGAGTCGGGGGGAACGAACACCGGGGAGCTGTTTTTT.

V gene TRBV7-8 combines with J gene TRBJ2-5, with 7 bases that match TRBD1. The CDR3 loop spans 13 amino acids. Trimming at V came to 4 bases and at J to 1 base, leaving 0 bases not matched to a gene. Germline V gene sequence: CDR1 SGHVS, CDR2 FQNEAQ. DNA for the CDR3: TGTGCCAGCAGCTGGGACAGCCAAGAGACCCAGTACTTC. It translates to CASSWDSQETQYF.